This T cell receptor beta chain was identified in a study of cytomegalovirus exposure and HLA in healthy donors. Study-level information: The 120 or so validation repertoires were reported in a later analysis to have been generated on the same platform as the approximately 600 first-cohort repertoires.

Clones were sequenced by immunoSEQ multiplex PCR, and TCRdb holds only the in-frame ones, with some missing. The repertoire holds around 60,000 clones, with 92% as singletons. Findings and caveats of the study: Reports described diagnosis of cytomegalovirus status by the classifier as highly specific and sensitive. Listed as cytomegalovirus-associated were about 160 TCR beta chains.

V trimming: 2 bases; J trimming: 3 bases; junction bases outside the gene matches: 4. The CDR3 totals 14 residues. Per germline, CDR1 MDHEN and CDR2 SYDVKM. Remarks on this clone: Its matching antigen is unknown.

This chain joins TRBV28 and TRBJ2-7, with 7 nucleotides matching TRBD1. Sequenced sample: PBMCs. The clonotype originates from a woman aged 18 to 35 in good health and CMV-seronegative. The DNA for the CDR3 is TGTGCCAGCAGTTTAAGGGGGCGCTTCTACGAGCAGTACTTC. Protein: CASSLRGRFYEQYF.